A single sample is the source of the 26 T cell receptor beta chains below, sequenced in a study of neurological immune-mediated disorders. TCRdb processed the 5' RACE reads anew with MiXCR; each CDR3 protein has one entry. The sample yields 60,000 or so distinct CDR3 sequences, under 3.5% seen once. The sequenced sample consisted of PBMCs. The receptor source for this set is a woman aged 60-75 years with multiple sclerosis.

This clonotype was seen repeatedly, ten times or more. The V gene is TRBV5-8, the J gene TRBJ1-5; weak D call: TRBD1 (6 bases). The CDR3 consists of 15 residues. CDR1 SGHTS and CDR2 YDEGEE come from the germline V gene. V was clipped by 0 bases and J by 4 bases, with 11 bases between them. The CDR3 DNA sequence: TGTGCCAGCAGCTTGGTGGCAGGGGATAATCAGCCCCAGCATTTT. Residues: CASSLVAGDNQPQHF.

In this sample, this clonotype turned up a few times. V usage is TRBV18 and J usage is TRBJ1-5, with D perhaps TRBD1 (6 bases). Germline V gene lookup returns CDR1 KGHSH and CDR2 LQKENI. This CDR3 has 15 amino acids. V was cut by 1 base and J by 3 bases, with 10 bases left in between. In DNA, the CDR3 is TGTGCCAGCTCACCACTTAGGGACACCAATCAGCCCCAGCATTTT. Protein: CASSPLRDTNQPQHF.

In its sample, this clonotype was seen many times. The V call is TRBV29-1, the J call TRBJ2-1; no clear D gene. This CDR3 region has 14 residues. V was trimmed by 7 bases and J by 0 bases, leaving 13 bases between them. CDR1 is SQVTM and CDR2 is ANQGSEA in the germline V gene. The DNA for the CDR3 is TGCAGCGCCAAAAGGGATTACTCCTACAATGAGCAGTTCTTC. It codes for CSAKRDYSYNEQFF.

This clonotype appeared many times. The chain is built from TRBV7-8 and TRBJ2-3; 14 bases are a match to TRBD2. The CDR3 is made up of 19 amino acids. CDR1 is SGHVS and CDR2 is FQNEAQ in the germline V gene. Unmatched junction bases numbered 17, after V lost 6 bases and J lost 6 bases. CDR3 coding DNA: TGTGCCAGCAGTCAAGGACTAGCGGGGGGCTCGGAGTACGTGGATACGCAGTATTTT. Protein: CASSQGLAGGSEYVDTQYF. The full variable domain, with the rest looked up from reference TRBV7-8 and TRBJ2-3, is GAGVSQSPRYKVAKRGQDVALRCDPISGHVSLFWYQQALGQGPEFLTYFQNEAQLDKSGLPSDRFFAERPEGSVSTLKIQRTQQEDSAVYLCASSQGLAGGSEYVDTQYFGPGTRLTVL.

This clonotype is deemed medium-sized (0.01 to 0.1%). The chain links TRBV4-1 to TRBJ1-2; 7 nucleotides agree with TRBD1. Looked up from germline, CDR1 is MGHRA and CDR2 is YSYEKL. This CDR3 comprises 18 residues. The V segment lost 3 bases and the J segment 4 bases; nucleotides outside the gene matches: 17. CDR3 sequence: CASSHIIELRDRGYGYTF. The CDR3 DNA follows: TGCGCCAGCAGCCATATCATAGAGCTCCGGGACAGAGGCTATGGCTACACCTTC.

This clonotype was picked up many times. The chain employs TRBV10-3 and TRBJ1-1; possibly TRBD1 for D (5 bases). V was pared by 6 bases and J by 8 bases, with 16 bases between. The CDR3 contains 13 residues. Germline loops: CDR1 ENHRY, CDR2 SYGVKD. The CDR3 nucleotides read TGTGCCATCAGCGACCGATCTGGGGGAGAAGCTTTCTTT. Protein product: CAISDRSGGEAFF.

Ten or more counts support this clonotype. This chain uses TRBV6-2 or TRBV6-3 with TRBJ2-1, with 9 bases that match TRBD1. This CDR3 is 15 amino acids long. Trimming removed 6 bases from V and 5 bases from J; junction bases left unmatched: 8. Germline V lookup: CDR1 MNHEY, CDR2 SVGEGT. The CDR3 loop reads CASSPGTGWDNEQFF. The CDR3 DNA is TGTGCCAGCAGCCCCGGGACAGGGTGGGACAATGAGCAGTTCTTC.

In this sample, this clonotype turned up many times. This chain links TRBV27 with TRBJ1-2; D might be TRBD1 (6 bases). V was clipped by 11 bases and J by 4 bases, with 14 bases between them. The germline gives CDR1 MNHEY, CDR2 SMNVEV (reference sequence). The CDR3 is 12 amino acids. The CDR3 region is CARGGGPYGYTF. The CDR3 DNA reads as TGTGCCCGAGGAGGGGGTCCCTATGGCTACACCTTC.

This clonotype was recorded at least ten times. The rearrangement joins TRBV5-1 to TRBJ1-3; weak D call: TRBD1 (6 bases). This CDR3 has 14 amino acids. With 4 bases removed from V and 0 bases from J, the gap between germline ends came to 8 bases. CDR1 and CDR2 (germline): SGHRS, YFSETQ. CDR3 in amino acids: CASSRTASGNTIYF. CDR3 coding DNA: TGCGCCAGCAGCAGGACAGCCTCTGGAAACACCATATATTTT.

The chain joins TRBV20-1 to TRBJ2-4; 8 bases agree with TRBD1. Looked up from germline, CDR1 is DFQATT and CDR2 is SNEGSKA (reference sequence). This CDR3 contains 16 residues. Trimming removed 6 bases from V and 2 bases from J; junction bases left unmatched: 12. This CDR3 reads CSATRRQGLTKNIQYF. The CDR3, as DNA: TGCAGTGCCACCCGCAGACAGGGGTTGACCAAAAACATTCAGTACTTC.

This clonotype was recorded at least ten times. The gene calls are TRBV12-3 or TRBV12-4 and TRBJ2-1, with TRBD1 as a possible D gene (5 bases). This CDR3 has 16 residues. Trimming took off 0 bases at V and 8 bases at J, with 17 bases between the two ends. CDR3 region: CASSLADWAGFYEQFF. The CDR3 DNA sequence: TGTGCCAGCAGTTTAGCCGATTGGGCAGGGTTCTATGAGCAGTTCTTC.

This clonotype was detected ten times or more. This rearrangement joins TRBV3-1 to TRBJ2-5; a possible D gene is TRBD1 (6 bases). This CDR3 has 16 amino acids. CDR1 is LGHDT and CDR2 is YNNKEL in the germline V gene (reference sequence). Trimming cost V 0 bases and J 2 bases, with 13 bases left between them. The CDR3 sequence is CASSQDFRGRQETQYF. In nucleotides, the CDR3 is TGTGCCAGCAGCCAAGATTTCAGGGGTAGACAAGAGACCCAGTACTTC.

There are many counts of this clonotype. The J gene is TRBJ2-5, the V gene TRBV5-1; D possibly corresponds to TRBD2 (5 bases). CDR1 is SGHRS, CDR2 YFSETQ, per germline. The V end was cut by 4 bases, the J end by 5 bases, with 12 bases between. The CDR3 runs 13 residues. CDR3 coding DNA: TGCGCCAGCAGCCGGAATGGGGAGGAGACCCAGTACTTC. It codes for CASSRNGEETQYF.

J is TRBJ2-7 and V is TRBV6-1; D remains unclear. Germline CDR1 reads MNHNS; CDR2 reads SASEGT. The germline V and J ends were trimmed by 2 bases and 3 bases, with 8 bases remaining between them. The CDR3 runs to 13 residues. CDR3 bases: TGTGCCAGCAGTGAACAGACTGGCTACGAGCAGTACTTC. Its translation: CASSEQTGYEQYF.

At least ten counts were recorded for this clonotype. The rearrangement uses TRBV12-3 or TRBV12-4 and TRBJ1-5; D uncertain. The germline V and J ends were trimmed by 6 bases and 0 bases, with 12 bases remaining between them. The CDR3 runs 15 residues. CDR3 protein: CASRSSGNSNQPQHF. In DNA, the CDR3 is TGTGCCAGCAGAAGTTCGGGGAATAGCAATCAGCCCCAGCATTTT.

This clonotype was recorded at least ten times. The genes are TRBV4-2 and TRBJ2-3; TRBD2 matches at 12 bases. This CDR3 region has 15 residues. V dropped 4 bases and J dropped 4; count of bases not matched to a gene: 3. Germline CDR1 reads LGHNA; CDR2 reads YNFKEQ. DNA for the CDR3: TGTGCCAGCAGCCGGACTAGCGGGGTCGCAGATACGCAGTATTTT. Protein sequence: CASSRTSGVADTQYF.

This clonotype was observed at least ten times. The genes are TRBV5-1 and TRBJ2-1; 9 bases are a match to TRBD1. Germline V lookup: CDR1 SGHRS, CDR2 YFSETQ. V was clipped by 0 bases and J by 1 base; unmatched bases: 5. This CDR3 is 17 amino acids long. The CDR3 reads CASSLGVGTGSYNEQFF. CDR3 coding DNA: TGCGCCAGCAGCTTGGGGGTCGGGACAGGGTCCTACAATGAGCAGTTCTTC. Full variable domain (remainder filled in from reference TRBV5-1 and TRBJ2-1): KAGVTQTPRYLIKTRGQQVTLSCSPISGHRSVSWYQQTPGQGLQFLFEYFSETQRNKGNFPGRFSGRQFSNSRSEMNVSTLELGDSALYLCASSLGVGTGSYNEQFFGPGTRLTVL.

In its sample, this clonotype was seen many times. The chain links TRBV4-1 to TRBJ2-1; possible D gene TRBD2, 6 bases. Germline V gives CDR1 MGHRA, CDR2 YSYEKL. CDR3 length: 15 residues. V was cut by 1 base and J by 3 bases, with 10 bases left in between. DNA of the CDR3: TGCGCCAGCAGCCAAGTGGGGGGAGTCTACAATGAGCAGTTCTTC. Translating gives CASSQVGGVYNEQFF.

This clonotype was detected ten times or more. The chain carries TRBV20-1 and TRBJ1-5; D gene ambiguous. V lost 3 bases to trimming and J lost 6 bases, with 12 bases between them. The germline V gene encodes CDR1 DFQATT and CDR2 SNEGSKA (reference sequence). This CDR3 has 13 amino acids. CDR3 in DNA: TGCAGTGCTAGGAACCGCGTGAGTCAGCCCCAGCATTTT. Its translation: CSARNRVSQPQHF.

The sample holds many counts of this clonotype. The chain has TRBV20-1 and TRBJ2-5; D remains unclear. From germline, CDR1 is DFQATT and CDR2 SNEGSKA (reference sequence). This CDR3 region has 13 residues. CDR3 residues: CSASVPEQETQYF. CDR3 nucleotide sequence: TGCAGCGCCTCCGTGCCAGAACAAGAGACCCAGTACTTC.

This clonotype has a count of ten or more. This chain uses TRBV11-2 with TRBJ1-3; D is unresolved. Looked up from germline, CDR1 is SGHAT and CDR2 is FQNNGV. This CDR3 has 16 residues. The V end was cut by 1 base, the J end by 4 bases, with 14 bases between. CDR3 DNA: TGTGCCAGCAGCTTAGGAGGGCCGACCCGCGGAAACACCATATATTTT. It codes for CASSLGGPTRGNTIYF.

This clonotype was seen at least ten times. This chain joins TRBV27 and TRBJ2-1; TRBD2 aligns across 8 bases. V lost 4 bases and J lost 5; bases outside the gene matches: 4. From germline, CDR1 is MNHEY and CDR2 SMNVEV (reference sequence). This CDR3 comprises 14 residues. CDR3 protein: CASSSTSGNNEQFF. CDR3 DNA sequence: TGTGCCAGCAGTTCTACTAGCGGAAACAATGAGCAGTTCTTC.

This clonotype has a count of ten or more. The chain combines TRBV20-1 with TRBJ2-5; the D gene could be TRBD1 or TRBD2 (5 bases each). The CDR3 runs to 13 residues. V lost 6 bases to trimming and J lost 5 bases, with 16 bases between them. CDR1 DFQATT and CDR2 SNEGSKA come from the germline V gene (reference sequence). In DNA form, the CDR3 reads TGCAGTGCCTATGGGCCCTGGGGGGAGACCCAGTACTTC. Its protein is CSAYGPWGETQYF.

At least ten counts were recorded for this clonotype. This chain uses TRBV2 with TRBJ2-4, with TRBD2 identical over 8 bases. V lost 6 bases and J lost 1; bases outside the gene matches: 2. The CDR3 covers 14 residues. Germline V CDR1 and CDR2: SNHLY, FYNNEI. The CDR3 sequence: CASREREAKNIQYF. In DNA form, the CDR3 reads TGTGCCAGCAGGGAGCGGGAGGCCAAAAACATTCAGTACTTC.

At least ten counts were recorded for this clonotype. CDR3 amino acids: CATSDLNSDEQYF. The DNA of the CDR3 is TGTGCCACCAGTGATTTAAATTCAGATGAGCAGTACTTC. V is TRBV24-1 and J is TRBJ2-7, with D uncertain. V lost 1 base and J lost 7, with 10 bases in between. The CDR3 runs 13 residues. Germline V gene data show CDR1 as KGHDR and CDR2 as SFDVKD.

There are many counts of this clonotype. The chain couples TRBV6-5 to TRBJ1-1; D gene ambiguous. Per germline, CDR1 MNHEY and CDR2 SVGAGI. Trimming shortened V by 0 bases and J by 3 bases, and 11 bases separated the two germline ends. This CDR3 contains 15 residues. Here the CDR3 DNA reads TGTGCCAGCAGTTACTCGTACTACATGGACACTGAAGCTTTCTTT. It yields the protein CASSYSYYMDTEAFF.